The clone carrying this TCR beta chain was recorded a few times. Its antigen is currently unknown. Treatment given: oral pan-JAK inhibitor, 5-10 mg twice daily. cDNA reverse transcribed from extracted RNA served as the sequencing template. Repertoires were generated with immunoSEQ multiplex PCR, while TCRdb's copy carries only in-frame clones and drops some. The sample gives about 210,000 clones, over 60% of which show up once; around 4% is in the top ten. This record comes from a study of CD8+ T cells in alopecia areata. Looking at the study overall: Severity in treated patients was scored by percentage of scalp area affected. Study outcomes and limitations: Scalp samples also contribute reads from the resident alphabeta T cells found in normal skin. Many expanded lesional clones remained in scalp and blood on tofacitinib. It was lesional scalp, especially alopecia totalis/universalis, that showed higher clonality than normal scalp.

Trimming at V came to 5 bases and at J to 0 bases, leaving 8 bases not matched to a gene. CDR3 length: 16 amino acids. Germline values: CDR1 LNHNV, CDR2 YYDKDF (reference sequence). The clonotype originates from a human donor with alopecia areata. The genes are TRBV15 and TRBJ2-7, with 9 positions matching TRBD1. The specimen was CD4+ T cells sorted from blood, collected at week 4, from a patient treated with tofacitinib. DNA for the CDR3: TGTGCCACCAGCCCTCGGACAGGGGCGAGCTCCTACGAGCAGTACTTC. This codes for CATSPRTGASSYEQYF.